The following is a T cell receptor beta chain sequence with its context. The clone's antigen remains unknown. The sample holds no much larger clone one base away, and base qualities are not on file. These data belong to a study of cytomegalovirus exposure and HLA in healthy donors listed by TCRdb under 2017. About the investigation overall: According to a later analysis, one platform produced both the roughly 110 validation repertoires and the 670 or so repertoires of the first cohort. The study aimed to test whether cataloging public T cell receptors could reveal signatures of past pathogen exposure. High-throughput TCR immunosequencing, statistical association of individual TCRs with disease status, and machine learning were combined to predict cytomegalovirus infection status. In addition to the first cohort of several hundred subjects, a separate validation cohort of 120 different subjects was used.

From the cysteine up to the phenylalanine, the CDR3 has a length of 17 residues. Just CDR3 DNA is preserved here, 51 bases in frame from base 1. CDR1 and CDR2 (SGHNT, YYREEE) derive from the germline V gene (reference sequence). V is cut back by 4 bases and J by 4 bases, with 10 bases in the junction unmatched. What the research found in general, with its limitations: A later analysis found that TCRs clustered in the first cohort also tended to co-occur in the 120 or so validation repertoires, with 94% of cluster scores above 0. The classifier was reported to diagnose cytomegalovirus status with high specificity and sensitivity in both the original cohort and the validation cohort. The study listed around 160 TCR beta chains as associated with cytomegalovirus. The authors suggested that the approach could potentially be generalized to other disease states and immunological phenotypes. All 120 or so repertoires were used to score co-occurrence in the validation cohort in a later analysis, because that analysis had no HLA typing for the cohort. In vitro tests confirmed that a few of the cytomegalovirus-associated TCR beta chains recognize cytomegalovirus antigens. While some public TCRs were present in many individuals, most TCR sequences turned up only very rarely across donors.

The library came from the immunoSEQ multiplex PCR assay. In the authors' own workflow: To diagnose cytomegalovirus status from the catalog of TCR beta chain sequences, a statistical classification framework was built. The source is immuneACCESS, and TCRdb retained only in-frame sequences with V and J called. Part of the clones is not carried over; for the studies checked, unresolved V genes explain less than half of this, and the remainder is unexplained. From that table come the V and J calls and clone size; the DNA was used to work out D and trimming. For this sample there are 60,000 to 75,000 clones; 85% to 95% appear just once. The ten largest account for about 6.5% of the sample. The donors belonged to the validation cohort of about 110 subjects, which was separate from the approximately 700-subject first cohort.

This TCR derives from a woman between 18 and 29 years old in good health and CMV-seropositive. This chain joins TRBV5-4 to TRBJ2-1; TRBD2 aligns with 11 central bases. Material for sequencing was PBMCs. The CDR3 amino acid sequence is: CASSPLLAGVNYNEQFF. In nucleotides, the sequence is TGTGCCAGCAGCCCTCTACTAGCGGGGGTAAATTACAATGAGCAGTTCTTC.